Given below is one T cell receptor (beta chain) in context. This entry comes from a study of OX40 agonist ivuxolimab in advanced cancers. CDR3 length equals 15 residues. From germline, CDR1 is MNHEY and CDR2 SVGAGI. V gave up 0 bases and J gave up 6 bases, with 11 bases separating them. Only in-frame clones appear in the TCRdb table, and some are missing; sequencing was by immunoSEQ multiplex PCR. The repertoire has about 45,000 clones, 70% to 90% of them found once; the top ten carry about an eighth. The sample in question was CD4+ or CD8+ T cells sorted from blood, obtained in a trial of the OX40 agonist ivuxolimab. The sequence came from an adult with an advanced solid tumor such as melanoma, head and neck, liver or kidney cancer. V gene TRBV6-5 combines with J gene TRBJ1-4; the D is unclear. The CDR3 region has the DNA TGTGCCAGCAGTTACTCGGGCGGTGGGGATGAAAAACTGTTTTTT. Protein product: CASSYSGGGDEKLFF.